These 26 T cell receptor beta chains were sequenced from one sample in a study of cytomegalovirus exposure and HLA in healthy donors. TCRdb's table, derived via immunoSEQ multiplex PCR, lists solely in-frame clones and lacks some. The table records some 210,000 clones, around nine tenths of them present only once. Sequencing was done on a sample of PBMCs. Receptor source: a woman aged 18 to 35 in good health and CMV-seropositive.

V gene TRBV10-3 combines with J gene TRBJ2-7, with D possibly TRBD1 on 7 matching bases. V dropped 5 bases and J dropped 7 bases, with 9 bases sitting between them. The V gene's germline CDR1 is ENHRY and CDR2 SYGVKD. There are 11 residues in the CDR3. The CDR3 region is CAISPGGEQYF. The CDR3 DNA sequence: TGTGCCATCAGTCCAGGGGGGGAGCAGTACTTC.

The chain has TRBV7-9 and TRBJ2-7, with 9 bases fitting TRBD1. The CDR3 runs to 15 residues. Per the germline V gene, CDR1 is SEHNR and CDR2 is FQNEAQ (reference sequence). V lost 3 bases to trimming and J lost 6 bases; unmatched junction nucleotides: 9. CDR3 protein: CASSFSGTGKIEQYF. The CDR3 bases are TGTGCCAGCAGCTTCTCTGGGACAGGGAAGATCGAGCAGTACTTC.

This rearrangement joins TRBV28 to TRBJ2-7; the match to TRBD2 covers 8 bases. CDR1 is MDHEN and CDR2 is SYDVKM in the germline V gene. CDR3 size: 19 residues. J was trimmed by 5 bases and V by 5 bases; bases with no gene match: 23. In DNA, the CDR3 is TGTGCCAGCAGTCCTAAACCTTTGGGGGGGACTAGTTGGTACGACGAGCAGTACTTC. Protein product: CASSPKPLGGTSWYDEQYF.

This chain's CDR3 is CASSQAPGQGDGEQFF. CDR3 nucleotides: TGCGCCAGCAGCCAGGCTCCAGGACAGGGGGATGGTGAGCAGTTCTTC. J is TRBJ2-1 and V is TRBV4-1; 10 bases align to TRBD1. CDR3 length: 16 amino acids. The V gene end was trimmed by 3 bases and the J gene end by 9 bases; junction bases not matched to a gene: 11. Germline V gives CDR1 MGHRA, CDR2 YSYEKL.

The rearrangement joins TRBV10-3 to TRBJ2-7, with a possible D match to TRBD2 (7 bases). CDR3 size: 16 residues. CDR1 is ENHRY, CDR2 SYGVKD, per germline. Trimming pared 0 bases from V and 1 base from J, leaving 13 bases between. The CDR3 coding sequence is TGTGCCATCAGTGAGTCGTACAGGGACTATTCCTACGAGCAGTACTTC. Translated, it gives CAISESYRDYSYEQYF.

The chain couples TRBV5-1 to TRBJ2-7, with TRBD1 matching over 7 bases. The CDR3 length is 16 residues. Losses at the gene ends were 4 bases for V and 3 bases for J; bases not matched to a gene: 13. The germline CDR1 and CDR2 sequences are SGHRS and YFSETQ. CDR3 coding DNA: TGCGCCAGCAGCCTCTCCAGGGGGTCGATTGTCTACGAGCAGTACTTC. This translates into CASSLSRGSIVYEQYF.

In its sample, this clone was seen once. The chain combines TRBV25-1 with TRBJ1-1; 8 bases agree with TRBD1. Germline trimming cut 8 bases from V and 1 base from J; bases unmatched to any gene: 9. CDR1 MGHDK and CDR2 SYGVNS come from the germline V gene. The CDR3 extends over 15 amino acids. Here the CDR3 reads CASAPRGPSNTEAFF. The CDR3 DNA follows: TGTGCCAGCGCTCCCAGGGGGCCGTCGAACACTGAAGCTTTCTTT.

J is TRBJ2-6 and V is TRBV19; D may be TRBD2 (5 bases). CDR3 length: 17 amino acids. V shed 2 bases and J shed 0 bases, with 11 bases lying between them. Germline V CDR1 and CDR2: LNHDA, SQIVND (reference sequence). The CDR3 nucleotides read TGTGCCAGTAGTATAAGGAGCCGGGGCTCTGGGGCCAACGTCCTGACTTTC. Amino acids: CASSIRSRGSGANVLTF.

This clone was counted only a few times. The V call is TRBV7-8, the J call TRBJ1-4; tentatively, D is TRBD1 (5 bases). Trimming removed 8 bases at V and 0 bases at J, with 19 bases between. The V gene's germline CDR1 is SGHVS and CDR2 FQNEAQ. This CDR3 is 17 amino acids long. The CDR3 DNA follows: TGTGCCAGCCTGCACCGTAACAGGCCGGCAACTAATGAAAAACTGTTTTTT. Amino acid sequence: CASLHRNRPATNEKLFF.

The V gene is TRBV14, the J gene TRBJ1-1; D is unresolved. V was clipped by 5 bases and J by 0 bases, with 7 bases between them. Germline CDR1 SGHDN, CDR2 FVKESK. The CDR3 is 13 residues long. The CDR3 DNA is TGTGCCAGCAGCGAGGGTGTGAACACTGAAGCTTTCTTT. It yields the protein CASSEGVNTEAFF.

This chain joins TRBV5-1 and TRBJ1-1, with a tentative D call TRBD1 (6 bases). The germline V gene has CDR1 SGHRS and CDR2 YFSETQ. There are 14 residues in the CDR3. V lost 1 base to trimming and J lost 0 bases, with 7 bases between them. The CDR3 DNA sequence: TGCGCCAGCAGCTTGTACAGGGTGAACACTGAAGCTTTCTTT. Protein: CASSLYRVNTEAFF. Variable domain in full (rest from reference TRBV5-1 and TRBJ1-1): KAGVTQTPRYLIKTRGQQVTLSCSPISGHRSVSWYQQTPGQGLQFLFEYFSETQRNKGNFPGRFSGRQFSNSRSEMNVSTLELGDSALYLCASSLYRVNTEAFFGQGTRLTVV.

The chain uses TRBV7-9 and TRBJ1-2; a possible D gene is TRBD1 (5 bases). The CDR3 loop spans 15 amino acids. The germline V gene encodes CDR1 SEHNR and CDR2 FQNEAQ (reference sequence). The V gene lost 5 bases and the J gene lost 0 bases, with 13 bases spanning the gap. The CDR3 DNA is TGTGCCAGCAGCGGCGACAGACGAGCTAACTATGGCTACACCTTC. Protein product: CASSGDRRANYGYTF.

CDR3 DNA sequence: TGCGCCAGCAGCCAGGAGGGGAACAGCAATCAGCCCCAGCATTTT. Residues: CASSQEGNSNQPQHF. The chain carries TRBV4-1 and TRBJ1-5; D is perhaps TRBD1 (5 bases). This CDR3 comprises 15 residues. Germline CDR1 and CDR2: MGHRA and YSYEKL. V was clipped by 3 bases and J by 1 base, with 10 bases between them.

V is TRBV9 and J is TRBJ2-7; the D gene is possibly TRBD1 (5 bases). CDR1 is SGDLS, CDR2 YYNGEE, per germline. V was cut by 1 base and J by 1 base, with 12 bases left in between. CDR3 length: 15 amino acids. CDR3 amino acids: CASSVRSDSSYEQYF. Written as DNA, the CDR3 is TGTGCCAGCAGCGTACGATCAGACAGTTCCTACGAGCAGTACTTC.

The CDR3 reads CASSLWASGPLGDNEQFF. In DNA, the CDR3 is TGTGCCAGCAGTTTATGGGCTAGCGGGCCCCTTGGGGACAATGAGCAGTTCTTC. The chain combines TRBV27 with TRBJ2-1; 8 nucleotides match TRBD2. From germline, CDR1 is MNHEY and CDR2 SMNVEV (reference sequence). Trimming at V came to 1 base and at J to 5 bases, leaving 13 bases not matched to a gene. The CDR3 loop spans 18 amino acids.

This clone is a singleton in its sample. This chain connects TRBV5-1 to TRBJ2-1; perhaps TRBD2 as D (6 bases). CDR3 size: 15 residues. The germline CDR1 and CDR2 sequences are SGHRS and YFSETQ. V lost 3 bases to trimming and J lost 7 bases, with 17 bases between them. CDR3 sequence reads: CASSSTSGTLNEQFF. The CDR3 DNA is TGCGCCAGCAGCTCGACCTCCGGGACTTTGAATGAGCAGTTCTTC.

The chain couples TRBV5-1 to TRBJ2-1; D gene uncertain. CDR1 SGHRS and CDR2 YFSETQ come from the germline V gene. CDR3 length equals 14 residues. Trimming left V 0 bases short and J 4 bases short, with 8 bases between. CDR3 DNA: TGCGCCAGCAGCTTGGATGGTAGATACAATGAGCAGTTCTTC. Translation: CASSLDGRYNEQFF. The variable domain in full, with the rest retrieved from reference TRBV5-1 and TRBJ2-1, is KAGVTQTPRYLIKTRGQQVTLSCSPISGHRSVSWYQQTPGQGLQFLFEYFSETQRNKGNFPGRFSGRQFSNSRSEMNVSTLELGDSALYLCASSLDGRYNEQFFGPGTRLTVL.

This clone occurred a few times. The CDR3 is CASSLGRAGNTIYF. CDR3 sequence (DNA): TGCGCCAGCAGCTTGGGCAGGGCTGGAAACACCATATATTTT. This chain links TRBV5-1 with TRBJ1-3, with D possibly TRBD1 on 5 matching bases. This CDR3 spans 14 amino acids. Germline-derived CDR1 and CDR2 are SGHRS and YFSETQ. V was cut by 0 bases and J by 2 bases, with 6 bases left in between.

The J gene is TRBJ2-2, the V gene TRBV6-4; 11 positions match TRBD2. V gave up 4 bases and J gave up 6 bases; unmatched junction bases: 4. From germline, CDR1 is MRHNA and CDR2 SNTAGT. The CDR3 has 15 residues. The CDR3 reads CASSGLAGSAGELFF. The CDR3 bases are TGTGCCAGCAGTGGACTAGCGGGATCAGCCGGGGAGCTGTTTTTT.

The chain combines TRBV7-2 with TRBJ2-2; weak D call: TRBD2 (6 bases). The V gene's germline CDR1 is SGHTA and CDR2 FQGNSA. This CDR3 contains 19 residues. Trimming left V 2 bases short and J 0 bases short, with 19 bases between. The CDR3 DNA is TGTGCCAGCAGCTTAAGTAGTCTAGCGAGATTCGCGAACACCGGGGAGCTGTTTTTT. Translating gives CASSLSSLARFANTGELFF. Supplemented by reference TRBV7-2 and TRBJ2-2, the full variable domain reads GAGVSQSPSNKVTEKGKDVELRCDPISGHTALYWYRQSLGQGLEFLIYFQGNSAPDKSGLPSDRFSAERTGGSVSTLTIQRTQQEDSAVYLCASSLSSLARFANTGELFFGEGSRLTVL.

The chain recombines TRBV7-6 with TRBJ1-5; D gene ambiguous. V was clipped by 5 bases and J by 2 bases, with 13 bases between them. The germline CDR1 and CDR2 sequences are SGHVS and FNYEAQ. CDR3 length: 15 residues. The CDR3 loop reads CASSPLERGNQPQHF. The CDR3 nucleotides read TGTGCCAGCAGCCCCCTCGAGAGGGGCAATCAGCCCCAGCATTTT.

The chain recombines TRBV6-5 with TRBJ2-1, with D possibly TRBD2 on 6 matching bases. The CDR3 extends over 16 amino acids. V was shortened by 2 bases and J by 5 bases, with 16 bases between the two germline ends. Germline assignment: CDR1 MNHEY and CDR2 SVGAGI. The CDR3 region is CASSYVGSERNNEQFF. CDR3 coding DNA: TGTGCCAGCAGTTACGTCGGGAGTGAAAGAAACAATGAGCAGTTCTTC.

The rearrangement joins TRBV4-1 to TRBJ2-7, with 10 positions matching TRBD2. The CDR3 loop spans 16 amino acids. Germline trimming cut 4 bases from V and 7 bases from J; bases unmatched to any gene: 13. The germline gives CDR1 MGHRA, CDR2 YSYEKL. The CDR3 nucleotides are TGCGCCAGCAGCCTATCTAGCGGGAGCACCAGGGGGGAGCAGTACTTC. Amino acid sequence: CASSLSSGSTRGEQYF.

V gene TRBV10-3 combines with J gene TRBJ1-3; D is possibly TRBD1 (5 bases). Per the germline V gene, CDR1 is ENHRY and CDR2 is SYGVKD. This CDR3 is built from 11 residues. CDR3 sequence (DNA): TGTGCGGGGGGCTCTGGAAACACCATATATTTT. Translating gives CAGGSGNTIYF.

The chain employs TRBV12-5 and TRBJ1-1; TRBD1 aligns across 8 bases. Germline lookup yields CDR1 LGHNT and CDR2 FRNRAP. J was trimmed by 1 base and V by 8 bases; bases with no gene match: 12. The CDR3 covers 16 residues. CDR3 bases: TGTGCTAGTCGATCGGACAGGGAGGGGCAGAACACTGAAGCTTTCTTT. Amino acids: CASRSDREGQNTEAFF. The full variable domain, completed using reference TRBV12-5 and TRBJ1-1, is DARVTQTPRHKVTEMGQEVTMRCQPILGHNTVFWYRQTMMQGLELLAYFRNRAPLDDSGMPKDRFSAEMPDATLATLKIQPSEPRDSAVYFCASRSDREGQNTEAFFGQGTRLTVV.

The chain employs TRBV4-1 and TRBJ2-7, with a weak D call TRBD1 (6 bases). Trimming removed 5 bases at V and 2 bases at J, with 16 bases between. The CDR3 totals 15 residues. Per the germline V gene, CDR1 is MGHRA and CDR2 is YSYEKL. The CDR3 loop reads CASSTRQGQTYEQYF. The CDR3 region has the DNA TGCGCCAGCAGCACCCGGCAAGGACAGACCTACGAGCAGTACTTC.